The 8 T cell receptor beta chains presented below share a single source sample, sequenced in a study of Graves' ophthalmopathy and Graves' hyperthyroidism. Beta-chain TCR CDR3 regions were amplified from RNA transcripts. Scientists carried out first-round RT-PCR using HTBI primers and then a second-round multiplex PCR. TCRdb ran MiXCR on the multiplex PCR reads and lists one entry per CDR3 protein. The table has 500,000 to 600,000 distinct CDR3 sequences, 39% seen once. Sequences were obtained from peripheral blood or thyroid tissue (not recorded which). The receptors derive from an adult man with Graves' hyperthyroidism.

This clonotype was observed a few times. The V gene is TRBV20-1, the J gene TRBJ1-6; no reliable D call. Germline V gives CDR1 DFQATT, CDR2 SNEGSKA (reference sequence). The CDR3 length is 15 residues. The V end lost 4 bases, the J end lost 4 bases, and 14 bases lay between the germline ends. The CDR3 bases are TGCAGTGCTAAACAGTTAGGGTCTTATAATTCACCCCTCCACTTT. Translation gives CSAKQLGSYNSPLHF.

The V call is TRBV7-9, the J call TRBJ1-1; 9 bases are shared with TRBD1. V shed 5 bases, J shed 2 bases, and the junction held 6 bases outside the gene matches. Germline V CDR1 and CDR2: SEHNR, FQNEAQ (reference sequence). The CDR3 has 15 residues. The CDR3 protein is CASSRGTGINTEAFF. The CDR3 coding sequence is TGTGCCAGCAGCCGCGGGACAGGGATAAACACTGAAGCTTTCTTT.

This clonotype was detected only once. This chain joins TRBV5-5 and TRBJ1-6, with 7 nucleotides matching TRBD1. The V segment lost 2 bases and the J segment 0 bases; nucleotides outside the gene matches: 11. Germline CDR1 and CDR2: SGHKS and YYEKEE (reference sequence). The CDR3 totals 19 residues. As DNA, the CDR3 is TGTGCCAGCAGCTTAGGCGGGGGATCAGGGGGCTCCTATAATTCACCCCTCCACTTT. Residues: CASSLGGGSGGSYNSPLHF. Together with reference TRBV5-5 and TRBJ1-6, the CDR3 gives the full variable domain: DAGVTQSPTHLIKTRGQQVTLRCSPISGHKSVSWYQQVLGQGPQFIFQYYEKEERGRGNFPDRFSARQFPNYSSELNVNALLLGDSALYLCASSLGGGSGGSYNSPLHFGNGTRLTVT.

The chain links TRBV14 to TRBJ1-2; D gene unclear. Trimming removed 3 bases at V and 4 bases at J, with 12 bases between. Germline CDR1 is SGHDN and CDR2 is FVKESK. This CDR3 comprises 14 residues. The CDR3 DNA is TGTGCCAGCAGCCAGGGGTCGGCAACCTATGGCTACACCTTC. Translation: CASSQGSATYGYTF.

About this clonotype itself: This clone may be a read error of a much larger clone one base away. V gene TRBV12-3 or TRBV12-4 combines with J gene TRBJ2-7, with 8 positions matching TRBD1. With 5 bases clipped from V and 7 bases from J, the junction kept 10 bases outside the gene matches. This CDR3 is 14 amino acids long. In DNA, the CDR3 is TGTGCCAGCAGTCGTTGGACAGGGACGAGTGAGCAGTACTTC. The encoded protein is CASSRWTGTSEQYF.

This clonotype was detected ten times or more. The V gene is TRBV20-1, the J gene TRBJ1-4; D gene uncertain. V was trimmed by 0 bases and J by 7 bases, leaving 6 bases between them. This CDR3 region has 12 residues. Germline lookup yields CDR1 DFQATT and CDR2 SNEGSKA (reference sequence). CDR3 loop: CSAREGSEKLFF. Written as DNA, the CDR3 is TGCAGTGCTAGAGAAGGGTCTGAAAAACTGTTTTTT.

This clonotype was seen repeatedly, ten times or more. V is TRBV10-3 and J is TRBJ2-7, with 8 bases lining up with TRBD2. Germline-derived CDR1 and CDR2 are ENHRY and SYGVKD. The CDR3 runs 14 residues. V dropped 6 bases and J dropped 3; count of bases not matched to a gene: 7. The CDR3 is CAIRYSGAYYEQYF. CDR3 DNA: TGTGCCATCAGATATAGCGGGGCCTACTACGAGCAGTACTTC.

The chain is built from TRBV19 and TRBJ2-3; D is possibly TRBD2 (6 bases). This CDR3 is 14 amino acids long. Between the trimmed V and J ends, which lost 6 bases and 2 bases, there was a span of 12 bases. The germline CDR1 and CDR2 sequences are LNHDA and SQIVND (reference sequence). CDR3 in DNA: TGTGCCAGTAGACCGGGACTTCTCACAGATACGCAGTATTTT. As protein: CASRPGLLTDTQYF. Based on the CDR3 plus reference TRBV19 and TRBJ2-3, the full variable domain is DGGITQSPKYLFRKEGQNVTLSCEQNLNHDAMYWYRQDPGQGLRLIYYSQIVNDFQKGDIAEGYSVSREKKESFPLTVTSAQKNPTAFYLCASRPGLLTDTQYFGPGTRLTVL.